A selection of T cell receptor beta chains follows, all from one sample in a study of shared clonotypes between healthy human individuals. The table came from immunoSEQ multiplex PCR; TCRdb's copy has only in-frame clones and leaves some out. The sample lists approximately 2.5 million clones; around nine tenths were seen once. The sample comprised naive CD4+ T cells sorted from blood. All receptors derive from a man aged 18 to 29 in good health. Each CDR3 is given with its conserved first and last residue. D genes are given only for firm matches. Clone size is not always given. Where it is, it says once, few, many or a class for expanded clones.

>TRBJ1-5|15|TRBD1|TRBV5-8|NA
TGTGCCAGCAGCGACAGGGTAAGCGGCAATCAGCCCCAGCATTTT
CASSDRVSGNQPQHF
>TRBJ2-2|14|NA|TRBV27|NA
TGTGCCAGCACCTCTTGGGGAAACACCGGGGAGCTGTTTTTT
CASTSWGNTGELFF
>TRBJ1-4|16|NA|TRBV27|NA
TGTGCCAGCAGTCCCATCCGGGGTGGGGGTTTTGAAAAACTGTTTTTT
CASSPIRGGGFEKLFF
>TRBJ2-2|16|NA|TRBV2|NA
TGTGCCAGCAGTGACGTTCGGTACGCGAACACCGGGGAGCTGTTTTTT
CASSDVRYANTGELFF
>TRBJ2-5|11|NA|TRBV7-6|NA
TGTGCCAGCAGCTCCGTCGAGACCCAGTACTTC
CASSSVETQYF
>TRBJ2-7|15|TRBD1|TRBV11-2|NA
TGTGCCAGCGCGCTGAGGGGGACAGGGCTTAAGGAGCAGTACTTC
CASALRGTGLKEQYF
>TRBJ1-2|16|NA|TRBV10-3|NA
TGTGCCATCAGTGAGTCGAAGGACGCTGCGAACTATGGCTACACCTTC
CAISESKDAANYGYTF
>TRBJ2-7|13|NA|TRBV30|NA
TGTGCCTGGAGAGCGGGCCCAAGGTCCGAGCAGTACTTC
CAWRAGPRSEQYF
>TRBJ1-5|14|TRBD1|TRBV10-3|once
TGTGCCATCAGTGAGGGACAGGGGAATCAGCCCCAGCATTTT
CAISEGQGNQPQHF
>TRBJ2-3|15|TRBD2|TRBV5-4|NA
TGTGCCAGCAGCTTGAGTACTAGCGGCACAGATACGCAGTATTTT
CASSLSTSGTDTQYF
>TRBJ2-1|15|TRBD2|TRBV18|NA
TGTGCCAGCTCACCACCTTCTAGCGGGGGTGGCGAGCAGTTCTTC
CASSPPSSGGGEQFF
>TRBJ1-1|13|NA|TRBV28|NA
TGTGCCAGCAGTTTTGCTGGGAACACTGAAGCTTTCTTT
CASSFAGNTEAFF
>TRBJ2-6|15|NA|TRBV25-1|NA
TGTGCCAGCAGTCTCCCAGGGCCTGGGGCCAACGTCCTGACTTTC
CASSLPGPGANVLTF
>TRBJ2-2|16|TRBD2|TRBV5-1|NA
TGCGCCAGCAGCTTGGTGGCGGGGGGGCCCGGCGGGGAGCTGTTTTTT
CASSLVAGGPGGELFF
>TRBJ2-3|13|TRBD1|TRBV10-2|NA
TGCGCCAGCGGACAGGAGAGCACAGATACGCAGTATTTT
CASGQESTDTQYF
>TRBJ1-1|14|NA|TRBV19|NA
TGTGCCAGTAGACCCGGGCTGCTGAACACTGAAGCTTTCTTT
CASRPGLLNTEAFF
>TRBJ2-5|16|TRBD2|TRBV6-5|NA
TGTGCCAGCAGTTACTCTGCTAGCGGGGGGGCGGAGACCCAGTACTTC
CASSYSASGGAETQYF
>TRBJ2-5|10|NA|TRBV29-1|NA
TGCAGCGCTTTCCAAGAGACCCAGTACTTC
CSAFQETQYF
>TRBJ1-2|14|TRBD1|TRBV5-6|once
TGTGCCAGCAGCTGGGACAGCCCTAACTATGGCTACACCTTC
CASSWDSPNYGYTF
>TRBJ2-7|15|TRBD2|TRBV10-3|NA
TGTGCCATCAGTGCGGGACTAGCGGGCTCCTACGAGCAGTACTTC
CAISAGLAGSYEQYF
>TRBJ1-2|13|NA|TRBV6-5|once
TGTGCCAGCAGTTTGCAGGGGAACTATGGCTACACCTTC
CASSLQGNYGYTF
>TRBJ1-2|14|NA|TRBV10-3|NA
TGTGCCATCAGGAAGACCCAAGCTAACTATGGCTACACCTTC
CAIRKTQANYGYTF
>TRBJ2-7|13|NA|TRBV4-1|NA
TGCGCCAGCAGCCAGGAGATCCGGAACGAGCAGTACTTC
CASSQEIRNEQYF
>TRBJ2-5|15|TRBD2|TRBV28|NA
TGTGCCAGCAGTCCGCAAGGGAGGGGCCCGAAGACCCAGTACTTC
CASSPQGRGPKTQYF
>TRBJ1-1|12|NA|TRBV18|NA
TGTGCCAGCTCAAACAGGAACACTGAAGCTTTCTTT
CASSNRNTEAFF
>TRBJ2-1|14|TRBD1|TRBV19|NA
TGTGCCAGTAGTATCGACGGGACAGGGAATGAGCAGTTCTTC
CASSIDGTGNEQFF
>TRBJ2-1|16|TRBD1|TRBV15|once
TGTGCCACCAGCAGGCCGGACAGGGGGGTCGTTGGGGAGCAGTTCTTC
CATSRPDRGVVGEQFF
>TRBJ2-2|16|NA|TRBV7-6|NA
TGTGCCAGCAGCTTATATATCGCCGGAGAGAGCGGGGAGCTGTTTTTT
CASSLYIAGESGELFF
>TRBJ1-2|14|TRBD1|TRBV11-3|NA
TGTGCCAGCAGCTTACTGAAGGGGGCTTATGGCTACACCTTC
CASSLLKGAYGYTF
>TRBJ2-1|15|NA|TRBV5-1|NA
TGCGCCAGCAGCTTGGAGGCCGGGACATACGATGAGCAGTTCTTC
CASSLEAGTYDEQFF
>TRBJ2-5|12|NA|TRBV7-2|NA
TGTGCCAGCAGCTTATATAGAGAGACCCAGTACTTC
CASSLYRETQYF
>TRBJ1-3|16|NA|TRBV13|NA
TGTGCCAGCAGCTTAAACGGGGCGACAGGTGGAAACACCATATATTTT
CASSLNGATGGNTIYF
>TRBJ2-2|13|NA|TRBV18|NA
TGTGCCAGCTCACCACCCCCCACCGGGGAGCTGTTTTTT
CASSPPPTGELFF
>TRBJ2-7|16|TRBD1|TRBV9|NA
TGTGCCAGCAGCGTTGAGGGACAGGGGGCGCAAAGCGAGCAGTACTTC
CASSVEGQGAQSEQYF
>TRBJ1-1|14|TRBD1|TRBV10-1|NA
TGCGCCAGCAGTGGGACAGGGCTATTCGCTGAAGCTTTCTTT
CASSGTGLFAEAFF
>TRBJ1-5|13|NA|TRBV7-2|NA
TGTGCCAGCAGCCCTGAGGGGGGTCAGCCCCAGCATTTT
CASSPEGGQPQHF
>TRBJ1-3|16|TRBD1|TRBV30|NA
TGTGCCTGGAGTTCACCGGGACAGGGGTTCGGAAACACCATATATTTT
CAWSSPGQGFGNTIYF
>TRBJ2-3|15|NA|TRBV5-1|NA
TGCGCCAGCAGCTCGAGGGCAGGGCCCACAGATACGCAGTATTTT
CASSSRAGPTDTQYF
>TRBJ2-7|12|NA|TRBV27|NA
TGTGCCAGCAGTTTAACAGGCTACGAGCAGTACTTC
CASSLTGYEQYF
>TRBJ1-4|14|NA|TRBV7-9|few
TGTGCCAGCAGCTCTCAGGGTGTGGAAGAAAAACTGTTTTTT
CASSSQGVEEKLFF
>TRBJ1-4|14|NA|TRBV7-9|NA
TGTGCCAGCAGCTTAGGGGCAAATAATGAAAAACTGTTTTTT
CASSLGANNEKLFF
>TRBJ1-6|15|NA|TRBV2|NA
TGTGCCAGCAGTGAAGCGCGTGCATCTAATTCACCCCTCCACTTT
CASSEARASNSPLHF
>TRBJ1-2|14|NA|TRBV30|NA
TGTGCCTGGAGTGTTAAGTGGACAGTCTATGGCTACACCTTC
CAWSVKWTVYGYTF
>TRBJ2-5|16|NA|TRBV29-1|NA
TGCAGCGTTGTACACGCGATTGGGGGGCCTCAAGAGACCCAGTACTTC
CSVVHAIGGPQETQYF
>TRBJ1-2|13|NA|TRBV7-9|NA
TGTGCCAGCAGCGAATCCACTAACTATGGCTACACCTTC
CASSESTNYGYTF
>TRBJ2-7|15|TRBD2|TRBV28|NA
TGTGCCAGCAGTTGGCCGGGGGGAGCTAGCTACGAGCAGTACTTC
CASSWPGGASYEQYF
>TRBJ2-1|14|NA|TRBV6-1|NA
TGTGCCAGCAATACCGGGAGCTCCTACAATGAGCAGTTCTTC
CASNTGSSYNEQFF
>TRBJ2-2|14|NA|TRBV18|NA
TGTGCCAGCTCACCAGAAGGGGCGTCCGGGGAGCTGTTTTTT
CASSPEGASGELFF
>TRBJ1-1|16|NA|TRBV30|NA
TGTGCCTGGAGACCAACGGCCCCGGCGATGAACACTGAAGCTTTCTTT
CAWRPTAPAMNTEAFF
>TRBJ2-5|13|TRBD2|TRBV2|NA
TGTGCCAGCAGGACTAGCGCGTCAGAGACCCAGTACTTC
CASRTSASETQYF
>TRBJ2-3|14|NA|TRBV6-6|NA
TGTGCCAGCAGTTACGTACAGGGCACAGATACGCAGTATTTT
CASSYVQGTDTQYF
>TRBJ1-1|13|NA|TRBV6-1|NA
TGTGCCAGCAGTGAACAGGGGCACACTGAAGCTTTCTTT
CASSEQGHTEAFF
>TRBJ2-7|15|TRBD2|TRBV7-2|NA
TGTGCCAGCAGCTTAGCGGGACTAGCGGGCTACGAGCAGTACTTC
CASSLAGLAGYEQYF
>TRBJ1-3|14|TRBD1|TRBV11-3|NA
TGTGCCAGCAGCTCCGACAGGGCGGGAAACACCATATATTTT
CASSSDRAGNTIYF
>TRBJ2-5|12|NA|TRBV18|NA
TGTGCCAGCTCCCTCGTCCAAGAGACCCAGTACTTC
CASSLVQETQYF